The 24 T cell receptor beta chains in this list originate from one sample, sequenced in a study of blood T cell repertoires in COVID-19. Clones were read by immunoSEQ multiplex PCR, and TCRdb kept only the in-frame ones, dropping some. Here the sample spans 330,000 or so clones, around 87% being singletons. The sample comprised PBMCs or T cells enriched from blood (not recorded which). The source is a man in his forties in a cohort exposed to, infected with or recovered from COVID-19 (not recorded which).

This clone appeared a few times. V usage is TRBV27 and J usage is TRBJ2-7, with TRBD2 matching over 11 bases. The CDR3 runs 15 residues. The germline CDR1 and CDR2 sequences are MNHEY and SMNVEV (reference sequence). Losses at the gene ends were 2 bases for V and 9 bases for J; bases not matched to a gene: 9. The chain's CDR3 is CASSLLAGGPGGQYF. CDR3 nucleotide sequence: TGTGCCAGCAGTTTACTAGCGGGAGGACCAGGAGGGCAGTACTTC.

The chain links TRBV7-2 to TRBJ2-5; 12 bases agree with TRBD2. The CDR3 extends over 14 amino acids. The trim removed 5 bases at V and 4 bases at J, leaving 2 bases unmatched. Germline-derived CDR1 and CDR2 are SGHTA and FQGNSA. The CDR3 protein is CASSTSGRPETQYF. CDR3 in DNA: TGTGCCAGCAGCACTAGCGGGAGGCCAGAGACCCAGTACTTC.

The V gene is TRBV19, the J gene TRBJ2-1; possible D gene TRBD2, 6 bases. The V end was cut by 7 bases, the J end by 8 bases, with 12 bases between. The germline gives CDR1 LNHDA, CDR2 SQIVND (reference sequence). The CDR3 loop spans 12 amino acids. The CDR3 region has the DNA TGTGCCAGTATGGGCGGGATCTATGAGCAGTTCTTC. Its protein is CASMGGIYEQFF.

This clone has just one count. The chain employs TRBV27 and TRBJ2-4; 9 nucleotides line up with TRBD2. V trimming: 2 bases; J trimming: 0 bases; junction bases outside the gene matches: 2. CDR3 size: 16 residues. In germline, CDR1 is MNHEY, CDR2 SMNVEV (reference sequence). The CDR3 is CASSLAGGLAKNIQYF. CDR3 DNA: TGTGCCAGCAGTTTAGCGGGAGGGTTAGCCAAAAACATTCAGTACTTC.

The rearrangement uses TRBV11-2 and TRBJ2-1, with 10 bases matching TRBD2. V shed 6 bases, J shed 6 bases, and the junction held 5 bases outside the gene matches. This CDR3 spans 14 amino acids. Germline lookup yields CDR1 SGHAT and CDR2 FQNNGV. The DNA of the CDR3 is TGTGCCAGCAGTCCGGGACTAGCGTCCAATGAGCAGTTCTTC. It codes for CASSPGLASNEQFF.

V is TRBV25-1 and J is TRBJ1-5, with 7 positions matching TRBD1. From germline, CDR1 is MGHDK and CDR2 SYGVNS. V shed 9 bases and J 4 bases; nucleotides not matched to a gene: 12. There are 15 residues in the CDR3. The CDR3 DNA reads TGTGCCAGTTTACCGGTAGGGACAGAAAATCAGCCCCAGCATTTT. Its translation: CASLPVGTENQPQHF.

This sequence joins TRBV9 and TRBJ1-1; 7 positions agree with TRBD1. This CDR3 region has 14 residues. V lost 0 bases and J lost 11; bases outside the gene matches: 10. Germline assignment: CDR1 SGDLS and CDR2 YYNGEE. The CDR3 DNA sequence: TGTGCCAGCAGCGTAGAGGCGGAGGGGGCGCGGGCTTTCTTT. This gives the protein CASSVEAEGARAFF. Looking up the rest from reference TRBV9 and TRBJ1-1 gives the full variable domain: DSGVTQTPKHLITATGQRVTLRCSPRSGDLSVYWYQQSLDQGLQFLIQYYNGEERAKGNILERFSAQQFPDLHSELNLSSLELGDSALYFCASSVEAEGARAFFGQGTRLTVV.

This clone showed up just a few times. The V call is TRBV5-1, the J call TRBJ1-1; 8 positions match TRBD1. V was clipped by 4 bases and J by 4 bases; unmatched bases: 6. Germline CDR1 is SGHRS and CDR2 is YFSETQ. The CDR3 loop spans 14 amino acids. The CDR3 sequence: CASSPRGLSTEAFF. The CDR3 coding sequence is TGCGCCAGCAGCCCCAGGGGGCTCAGCACTGAAGCTTTCTTT.

The chain links TRBV5-1 to TRBJ2-7; TRBD2 agrees at 10 bases. Germline lookup yields CDR1 SGHRS and CDR2 YFSETQ. The length of the CDR3 is 16 residues. The ends lost 0 bases at V and 5 bases at J; junction bases unmatched: 8. This CDR3 reads CASSLVGSGRADEQYF. The CDR3 DNA reads TGCGCCAGCAGCTTGGTCGGAAGCGGGAGGGCCGACGAGCAGTACTTC.

V usage is TRBV7-9 and J usage is TRBJ2-1; 9 nucleotides line up with TRBD2. CDR3 length equals 19 residues. Looked up from germline, CDR1 is SEHNR and CDR2 is FQNEAQ (reference sequence). The V and J ends lost 2 bases and 1 base, in that order; junction bases with no gene match: 12. CDR3 in amino acids: CASSLYGTSLIWSYNEQFF. CDR3 in DNA: TGTGCCAGCAGCTTATATGGGACTAGCTTAATTTGGTCCTACAATGAGCAGTTCTTC.

The chain has TRBV29-1 and TRBJ2-1, with 12 bases aligning to TRBD2. The CDR3 totals 16 residues. The germline gives CDR1 SQVTM, CDR2 ANQGSEA. Trimming removed 3 bases from V and 1 base from J; junction bases left unmatched: 4. The chain's CDR3 is CSVEYGLAGSYNEQFF. CDR3 nucleotides: TGCAGCGTTGAGTATGGACTAGCGGGGTCCTACAATGAGCAGTTCTTC.

The chain joins TRBV10-3 to TRBJ2-7; D is possibly TRBD1 (7 bases). Germline-derived CDR1 and CDR2 are ENHRY and SYGVKD. The CDR3 is made up of 12 amino acids. The V end was cut by 6 bases, the J end by 7 bases, with 13 bases between. CDR3 in amino acids: CAIRDRRGEQYF. In DNA, the CDR3 is TGTGCCATCAGGGACAGGAGGGGAGAGCAGTACTTC.

The V gene is TRBV15, the J gene TRBJ2-3; TRBD2 agrees at 12 bases. The V gene end was trimmed by 1 base and the J gene end by 5 bases; junction bases not matched to a gene: 7. The CDR3 loop spans 17 amino acids. Germline V CDR1 and CDR2: LNHNV, YYDKDF (reference sequence). CDR3 amino acids: CATSRGTSGMRGDTQYF. The CDR3 bases are TGTGCCACCAGCAGAGGGACTAGCGGGATGAGGGGAGATACGCAGTATTTT. Full variable domain (rest looked up from reference TRBV15 and TRBJ2-3): DAMVIQNPRYQVTQFGKPVTLSCSQTLNHNVMYWYQQKSSQAPKLLFHYYDKDFNNEADTPDNFQSRRPNTSFCFLDIRSPGLGDTAMYLCATSRGTSGMRGDTQYFGPGTRLTVL.

The rearrangement uses TRBV19 and TRBJ1-1; possibly TRBD1 for D (6 bases). Germline values: CDR1 LNHDA, CDR2 SQIVND (reference sequence). Trimming pared 6 bases from V and 5 bases from J, leaving 13 bases between. The CDR3 extends over 13 amino acids. The CDR3 protein is CASSGQWGTEAFF. CDR3 in DNA: TGTGCCAGTAGCGGACAGTGGGGGACTGAAGCTTTCTTT.

This clone was recorded once. This sequence joins TRBV12-5 and TRBJ2-2, with TRBD1 as a possible D gene (7 bases). CDR3 size: 15 residues. The germline V and J ends were trimmed by 0 bases and 5 bases, with 10 bases remaining between them. The germline CDR1 and CDR2 sequences are LGHNT and FRNRAP. CDR3 sequence: CASGLVSGGTGELFF. CDR3 nucleotides: TGTGCTAGTGGTTTGGTATCAGGGGGGACCGGGGAGCTGTTTTTT.

The V gene is TRBV5-5, the J gene TRBJ1-1; D unresolved. Germline V lookup: CDR1 SGHKS, CDR2 YYEKEE (reference sequence). This CDR3 has 12 amino acids. V lost 1 base, J lost 5 bases, and 6 bases lay in between. The CDR3 coding sequence is TGTGCCAGCAGCTTGTGGCAAACTGAAGCTTTCTTT. Protein: CASSLWQTEAFF.

CDR3 in DNA: TGTGCCAGCTTGACCAAACCGGGACAGGTTAATCACGAGCAGTACTTC. As protein: CASLTKPGQVNHEQYF. The chain has TRBV18 and TRBJ2-7, with 8 bases identical to TRBD1. Per germline, CDR1 KGHSH and CDR2 LQKENI. With V trimmed by 7 bases and J by 5 bases, 16 bases remained unmatched. This CDR3 region has 16 residues.

The chain recombines TRBV7-3 with TRBJ2-2; 8 nucleotides align to TRBD2. CDR1 and CDR2 (germline): SGHTA, FQGTGA. The junction had 7 bases not matched to a gene; V was cut back by 7 bases and J by 6 bases. The CDR3 is 14 residues long. The CDR3 region is CASTWGREAGELFF. The CDR3 DNA sequence: TGTGCCAGCACCTGGGGGCGGGAGGCCGGGGAGCTGTTTTTT.

In regard to this clone: Distinct nucleotide sequences in the sample also encode this CDR3. This rearrangement joins TRBV2 to TRBJ1-5, with D unclear. This CDR3 spans 14 amino acids. Germline assignment: CDR1 SNHLY and CDR2 FYNNEI. Trimming took 2 bases from V and 0 from J, leaving 5 bases between them. The DNA of the CDR3 is TGTGCCAGCAGTGAACTTTATAGCAATCAGCCCCAGCATTTT. Residues: CASSELYSNQPQHF. The whole variable domain, filled in from reference TRBV2 and TRBJ1-5, reads EPEVTQTPSHQVTQMGQEVILRCVPISNHLYFYWYRQILGQKVEFLVSFYNNEISEKSEIFDDQFSVERPDGSNFTLKIRSTKLEDSAMYFCASSELYSNQPQHFGDGTRLSIL.

This chain connects TRBV19 to TRBJ2-5; 9 bases fit TRBD1. From germline, CDR1 is LNHDA and CDR2 SQIVND (reference sequence). There are 15 residues in the CDR3. The ends lost 5 bases at V and 6 bases at J; junction bases unmatched: 10. This CDR3 is CASSAGTGLWKTQYF. As DNA, the CDR3 is TGTGCCAGTAGTGCAGGGACAGGGCTTTGGAAGACCCAGTACTTC.

The rearrangement joins TRBV11-2 to TRBJ1-2; 8 bases map to TRBD1. J lost 7 bases, V lost 5 bases, and 0 bases had no gene match. CDR1 and CDR2 (germline): SGHAT, FQNNGV. CDR3 length: 11 residues. The CDR3 coding sequence is TGTGCCAGCAGCACAGGGGGTGGCTACACCTTC. Translation gives CASSTGGGYTF.

The chain's CDR3 is CATTGTGGVGGRGSPLHF. CDR3 DNA sequence: TGTGCCACGACCGGGACAGGTGGGGTCGGAGGTCGGGGCTCACCCCTCCACTTT. The V call is TRBV2, the J call TRBJ1-6, with TRBD1 identical over 8 bases. V shed 10 bases and J 10 bases; nucleotides not matched to a gene: 24. CDR3 size: 18 residues. The germline V gene has CDR1 SNHLY and CDR2 FYNNEI.

This clone came up once. CDR3 in DNA: TGTGCCAGCAGCCGACCCGGGCAGGGGGCAATAGATACGCAGTATTTT. It translates to CASSRPGQGAIDTQYF. The V and J genes are TRBV5-6 and TRBJ2-3, with TRBD1 identical over 8 bases. The length of the CDR3 is 16 residues. Germline V gives CDR1 SGHDT, CDR2 YYEEEE. The ends lost 4 bases at V and 5 bases at J; junction bases unmatched: 12.

The J gene is TRBJ2-5, the V gene TRBV10-3; TRBD2 agrees at 8 bases. V shed 7 bases, J shed 5 bases, and the junction held 6 bases outside the gene matches. The germline V gene has CDR1 ENHRY and CDR2 SYGVKD. The CDR3 covers 13 residues. CDR3 bases: TGTGCCATCACAGCGGGAGTGGGGGAGACCCAGTACTTC. Its protein is CAITAGVGETQYF.